These 7 T cell receptor beta chains originate from one sample sequenced in a study of OX40 agonist ivuxolimab in advanced cancers. Some clones are missing from TCRdb's copy, which holds only in-frame ones; the method was immunoSEQ multiplex PCR. The data show around 40,000 clones, 80% seen once. The starting material was CD4+ or CD8+ T cells sorted from blood, obtained in a trial of the OX40 agonist ivuxolimab. The receptors were sampled from an adult with an advanced solid tumor such as melanoma, head and neck, liver or kidney cancer.

The chain has TRBV25-1 and TRBJ1-4; no reliable D call. The V end was cut by 4 bases, the J end by 0 bases, with 12 bases between. Germline CDR1 MGHDK, CDR2 SYGVNS. This CDR3 has 16 residues. For the CDR3, the DNA is TGTGCCAGCAGTGCTGGCAGGATTGCAACTAATGAAAAACTGTTTTTT. Its protein is CASSAGRIATNEKLFF. The whole variable domain, filled in from reference TRBV25-1 and TRBJ1-4, reads EADIYQTPRYLVIGTGKKITLECSQTMGHDKMYWYQQDPGMELHLIHYSYGVNSTEKGDLSSESTVSRIRTEHFPLTLESARPSHTSQYLCASSAGRIATNEKLFFGSGTQLSVL.

The chain carries TRBV10-2 and TRBJ2-3, with a weak D call TRBD2 (6 bases). Germline V gene sequence: CDR1 WSHSY, CDR2 SAAADI. This CDR3 is built from 13 residues. V was cut by 8 bases and J by 2 bases, with 11 bases left in between. The CDR3 DNA reads TGCGCCAGCGGCGCGGGAACCACAGATACGCAGTATTTT. Protein: CASGAGTTDTQYF.

The genes are TRBV4-1 and TRBJ2-7; D unresolved. Germline lookup yields CDR1 MGHRA and CDR2 YSYEKL. V gave up 0 bases and J gave up 2 bases, with 11 bases separating them. The length of the CDR3 is 15 residues. The CDR3 spells CASSQDSGTPYEQYF. The CDR3 bases are TGCGCCAGCAGCCAAGATAGTGGCACACCCTACGAGCAGTACTTC.

The rearrangement uses TRBV11-3 and TRBJ2-1, with a weak D call TRBD2 (7 bases). The CDR3 consists of 14 residues. Trimming pared 5 bases from V and 7 bases from J, leaving 15 bases between. Germline-derived CDR1 and CDR2 are SGHNT and YENEEA. In DNA form, the CDR3 reads TGTGCCAGCAGCCTTGGCGGGGGCCAGAATGAGCAGTTCTTC. The encoded protein is CASSLGGGQNEQFF.

The rearrangement links TRBV28 to TRBJ2-7, with D unclear. Germline CDR1 is MDHEN and CDR2 is SYDVKM. The CDR3 is made up of 14 amino acids. V lost 6 bases to trimming and J lost 0 bases, with 12 bases between them. CDR3 DNA sequence: TGTGCCAGCAGACCGTTGGGTCACTCCTACGAGCAGTACTTC. Protein product: CASRPLGHSYEQYF. Together with reference TRBV28 and TRBJ2-7, the CDR3 gives the full variable domain: DVKVTQSSRYLVKRTGEKVFLECVQDMDHENMFWYRQDPGLGLRLIYFSYDVKMKEKGDIPEGYSVSREKKERFSLILESASTNQTSMYLCASRPLGHSYEQYFGPGTRLTVT.

The chain couples TRBV5-1 to TRBJ2-5, with D unresolved. Germline V gene lookup returns CDR1 SGHRS and CDR2 YFSETQ. V lost 0 bases and J 2 bases, leaving 17 bases between the germline ends. This CDR3 is 17 amino acids long. The CDR3 DNA is TGCGCCAGCAGCTTGGCCCTCCTATCCGGGTCGCAAGAGACCCAGTACTTC. As protein: CASSLALLSGSQETQYF. The full variable domain, rest sourced from reference TRBV5-1 and TRBJ2-5, is KAGVTQTPRYLIKTRGQQVTLSCSPISGHRSVSWYQQTPGQGLQFLFEYFSETQRNKGNFPGRFSGRQFSNSRSEMNVSTLELGDSALYLCASSLALLSGSQETQYFGPGTRLLVL.

This chain uses TRBV5-1 with TRBJ2-1, with D perhaps given as TRBD1 or TRBD2 (5 bases each). The CDR3 totals 15 residues. V shed 5 bases and J shed 6 bases, with 18 bases lying between them. Germline assignment: CDR1 SGHRS and CDR2 YFSETQ. The CDR3 nucleotides read TGCGCCAGCAGTTTTACCCGGGACCCTATCAATGAGCAGTTCTTC. This encodes CASSFTRDPINEQFF.